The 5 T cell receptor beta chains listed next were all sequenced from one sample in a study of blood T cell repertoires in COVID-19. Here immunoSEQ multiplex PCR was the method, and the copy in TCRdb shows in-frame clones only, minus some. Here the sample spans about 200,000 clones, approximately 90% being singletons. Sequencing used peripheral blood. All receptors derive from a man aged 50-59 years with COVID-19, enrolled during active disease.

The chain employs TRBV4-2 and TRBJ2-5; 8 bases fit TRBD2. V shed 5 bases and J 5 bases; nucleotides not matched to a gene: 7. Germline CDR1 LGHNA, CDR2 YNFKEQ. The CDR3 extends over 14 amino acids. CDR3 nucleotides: TGTGCCAGCAGCTCGCGGGGGGAGGGGGAGACCCAGTACTTC. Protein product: CASSSRGEGETQYF.

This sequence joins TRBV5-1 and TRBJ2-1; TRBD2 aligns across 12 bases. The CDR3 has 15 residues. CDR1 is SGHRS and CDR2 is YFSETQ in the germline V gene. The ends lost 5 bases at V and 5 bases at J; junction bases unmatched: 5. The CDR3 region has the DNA TGCGCCAGCAGAAGACTAGCGGGAGATCACAATGAGCAGTTCTTC. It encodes CASRRLAGDHNEQFF.

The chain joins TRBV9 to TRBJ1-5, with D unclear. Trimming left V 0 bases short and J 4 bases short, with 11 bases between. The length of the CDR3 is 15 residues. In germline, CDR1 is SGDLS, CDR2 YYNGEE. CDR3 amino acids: CASSVGGYGNQPQHF. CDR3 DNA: TGTGCCAGCAGCGTAGGAGGATATGGAAATCAGCCCCAGCATTTT.

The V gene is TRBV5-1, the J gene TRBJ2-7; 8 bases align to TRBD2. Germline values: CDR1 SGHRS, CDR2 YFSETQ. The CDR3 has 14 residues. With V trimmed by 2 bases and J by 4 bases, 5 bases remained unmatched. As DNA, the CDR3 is TGCGCCAGCAGCTTCCACGGGGGGGAATACGAGCAGTACTTC. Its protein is CASSFHGGEYEQYF.

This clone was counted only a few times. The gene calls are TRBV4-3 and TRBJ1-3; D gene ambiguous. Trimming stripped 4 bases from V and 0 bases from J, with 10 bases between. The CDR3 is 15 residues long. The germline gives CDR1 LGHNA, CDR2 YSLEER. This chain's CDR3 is CASSPDGSSGNTIYF. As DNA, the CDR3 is TGCGCCAGCAGCCCCGACGGGAGCTCTGGAAACACCATATATTTT.